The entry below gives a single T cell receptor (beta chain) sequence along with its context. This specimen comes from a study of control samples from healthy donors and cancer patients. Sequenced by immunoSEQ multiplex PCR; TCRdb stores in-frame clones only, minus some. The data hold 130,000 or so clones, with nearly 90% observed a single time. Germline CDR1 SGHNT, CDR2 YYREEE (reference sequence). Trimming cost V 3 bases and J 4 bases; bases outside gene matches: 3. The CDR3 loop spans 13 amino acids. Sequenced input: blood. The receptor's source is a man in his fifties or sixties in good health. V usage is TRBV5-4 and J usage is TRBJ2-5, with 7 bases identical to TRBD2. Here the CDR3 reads CASSSLAAETQYF. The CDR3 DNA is TGTGCCAGCAGCTCGCTAGCGGCAGAGACCCAGTACTTC.